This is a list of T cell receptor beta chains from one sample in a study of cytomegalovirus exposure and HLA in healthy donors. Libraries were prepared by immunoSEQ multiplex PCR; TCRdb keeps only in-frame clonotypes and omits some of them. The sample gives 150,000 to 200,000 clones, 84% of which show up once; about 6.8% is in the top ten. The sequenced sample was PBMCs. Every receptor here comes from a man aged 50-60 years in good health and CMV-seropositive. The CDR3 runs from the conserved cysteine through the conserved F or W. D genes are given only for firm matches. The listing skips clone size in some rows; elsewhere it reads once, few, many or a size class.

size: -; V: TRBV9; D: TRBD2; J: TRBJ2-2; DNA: TGTGCCAGCCATAGCGGGAGGGAGAACACCGGGGAGCTGTTTTTT; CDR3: CASHSGRENTGELFF
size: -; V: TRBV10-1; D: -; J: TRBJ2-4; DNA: TGCGCCAGCAGTGAGGGCGGGGTAGCCAAAAACATTCAGTACTTC; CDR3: CASSEGGVAKNIQYF
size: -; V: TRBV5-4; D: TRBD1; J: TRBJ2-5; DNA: TGTGCCAGCAGCTTCACAGGGGGGGAGACCCAGTACTTC; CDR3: CASSFTGGETQYF
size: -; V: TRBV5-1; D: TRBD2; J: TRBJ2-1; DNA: TGCGCCAGCAGCTTGTGGTCGGGACTAGCGAATGAGCAGTTCTTC; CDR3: CASSLWSGLANEQFF
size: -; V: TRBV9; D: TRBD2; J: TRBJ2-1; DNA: TGTGCCAGCAGCGCAGGTAGCGGGGGGGCCTACAATGAGCAGTTCTTC; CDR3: CASSAGSGGAYNEQFF
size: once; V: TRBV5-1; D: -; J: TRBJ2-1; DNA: TGCGCCAGCAGCTTGGGGGGGGGCATATACAATGAGCAGTTCTTC; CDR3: CASSLGGGIYNEQFF
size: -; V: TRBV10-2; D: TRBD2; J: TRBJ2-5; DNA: TGCGCCAGCAGTACCCCCTTAGCGGGGGGACAAGAGACCCAGTACTTC; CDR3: CASSTPLAGGQETQYF
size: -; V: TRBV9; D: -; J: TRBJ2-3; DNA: TGTGCCAGCAGCCCCTTTCGAGCAGATACGCAGTATTTT; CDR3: CASSPFRADTQYF
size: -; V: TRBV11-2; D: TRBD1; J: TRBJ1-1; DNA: TGTGCCAGCAGCTCAGATTACCGGGACAGGGAAACGGGGACTGAAGCTTTCTTT; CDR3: CASSSDYRDRETGTEAFF
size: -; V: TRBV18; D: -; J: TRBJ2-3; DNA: TGTGCCAGCTCACCATACACAGATACGCAGTATTTT; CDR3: CASSPYTDTQYF
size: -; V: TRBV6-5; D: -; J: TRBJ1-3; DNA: TGTGCCAGCAGTTACTCACGGGGGGCGAGAGGAAACACCATATATTTT; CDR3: CASSYSRGARGNTIYF
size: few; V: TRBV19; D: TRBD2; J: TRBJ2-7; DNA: TGTGCCAGTAGTAACTTAGCGGGGGCTGGAGGTTACGAGCAGTACTTC; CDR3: CASSNLAGAGGYEQYF
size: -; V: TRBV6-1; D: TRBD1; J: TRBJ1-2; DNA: TGTGCCAGCAGCCTCCCCGAGGACAGGGCCATCACCTTC; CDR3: CASSLPEDRAITF
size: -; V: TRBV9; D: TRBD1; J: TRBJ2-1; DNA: TGTGCCAGCAGCGTAGTCGCGGACAGGGGCCACAATGAGCAGTTCTTC; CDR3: CASSVVADRGHNEQFF
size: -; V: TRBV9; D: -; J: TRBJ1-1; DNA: TGTGCCAGCAGCGTCCTCCCTGGGGGCGCGGACAAGGCTTTCTTT; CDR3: CASSVLPGGADKAFF
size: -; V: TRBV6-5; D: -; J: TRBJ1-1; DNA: TGTGCCAGCAGTTACTTTCCGGGGATGAACACTGAAGCTTTCTTT; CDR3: CASSYFPGMNTEAFF
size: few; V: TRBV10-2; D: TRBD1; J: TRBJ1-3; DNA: TGCGCCAGCAGTGAGAGACAGGGTCTTACTGGAAACACCATATATTTT; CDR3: CASSERQGLTGNTIYF
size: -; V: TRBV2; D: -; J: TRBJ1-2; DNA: TGTGCCAGCAGAGGGGTTGGGAACTATGGCTACACCTTC; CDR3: CASRGVGNYGYTF
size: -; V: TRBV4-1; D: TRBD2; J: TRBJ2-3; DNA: TGCGCCAGCAGCTTAGGACTAGCCCAACCAGATACGCAGTATTTT; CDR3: CASSLGLAQPDTQYF
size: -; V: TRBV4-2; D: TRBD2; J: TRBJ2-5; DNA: TGTGCCAGCAGCCAAGGACTAGCGGGGGGCACCATCCAAGAGACCCAGTACTTC; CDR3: CASSQGLAGGTIQETQYF
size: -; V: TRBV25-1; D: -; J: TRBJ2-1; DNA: TGTGCCAGCAGTGAATATCAGGGGTCGGCCTACAATGAGCAGTTCTTC; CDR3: CASSEYQGSAYNEQFF
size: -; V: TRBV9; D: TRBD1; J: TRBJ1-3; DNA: TGTGCCAGCAGCGCGTTGACAGGGACCTCTGGAAACACCATATATTTT; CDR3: CASSALTGTSGNTIYF
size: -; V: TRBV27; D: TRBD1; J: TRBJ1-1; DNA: TGTGCCAGCAGTTTATTTCCGGGACAGGGGAGGGCGAACACTGAAGCTTTCTTT; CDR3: CASSLFPGQGRANTEAFF
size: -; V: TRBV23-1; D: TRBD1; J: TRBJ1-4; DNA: TGCGCCACCCTAAATTACGACAGGGCTTCAACTAATGAAAAACTGTTTTTT; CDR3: CATLNYDRASTNEKLFF
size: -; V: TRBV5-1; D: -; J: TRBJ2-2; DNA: TGCGCCAGCAGCCCCCCCGGCTCCGGGGGAGTGAACACCGGGGAGCTGTTTTTT; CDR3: CASSPPGSGGVNTGELFF
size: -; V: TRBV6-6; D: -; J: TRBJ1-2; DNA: TGTGCCAGCAGCGATAACAGGAGAGATAACTATGGCTACACCTTC; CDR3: CASSDNRRDNYGYTF
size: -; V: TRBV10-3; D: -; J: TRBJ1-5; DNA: TGTGCCATCAGTGACAGGGAAAGCAATCAGCCCCAGCATTTT; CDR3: CAISDRESNQPQHF
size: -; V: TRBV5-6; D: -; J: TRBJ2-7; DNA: TGTGCCAGCAGCCCAGGGACTTCTACCTACGAGCAGTACTTC; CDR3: CASSPGTSTYEQYF
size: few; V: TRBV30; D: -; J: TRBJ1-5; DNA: TGTGCCTGGGGGCGCGGGGTCAATCAGCCCCAGCATTTT; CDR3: CAWGRGVNQPQHF
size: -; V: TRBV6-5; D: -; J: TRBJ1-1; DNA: TGTGCCAGCAGTGAAGTACAGGGTTTGGGGGCTTTCTTT; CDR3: CASSEVQGLGAFF
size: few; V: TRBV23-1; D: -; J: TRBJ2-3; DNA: TGCGCCACCCCGGATACGCAGTATTTT; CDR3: CATPDTQYF
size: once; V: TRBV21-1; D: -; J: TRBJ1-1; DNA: TGTGCCAGCCCCCGGATAGAGGGGAACACTGAAGCTTTCTTT; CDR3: CASPRIEGNTEAFF
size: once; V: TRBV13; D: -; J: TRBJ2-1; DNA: TGTGCCAGCACTTTGGGGGGTGAGCAGTTCTTC; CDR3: CASTLGGEQFF
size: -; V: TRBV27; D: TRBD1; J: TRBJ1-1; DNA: TGTGCCAGCAGACTCACCCAGGTGGGACAGGCGAACACTGAAGCTTTCTTT; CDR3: CASRLTQVGQANTEAFF
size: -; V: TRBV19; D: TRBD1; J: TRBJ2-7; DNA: TGTGCCAGTAGTGTGGACAGGGGGTTTGGGGAGCAGTACTTC; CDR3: CASSVDRGFGEQYF
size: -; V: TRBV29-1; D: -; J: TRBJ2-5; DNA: TGCAGCGTTAGTGGACAGAGGATTGTGGAGACCCAGTACTTC; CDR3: CSVSGQRIVETQYF
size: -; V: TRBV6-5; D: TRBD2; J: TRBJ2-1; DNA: TGTGCCAGCAAGTCTAGCGGGAGATATGAGCAGTTCTTC; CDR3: CASKSSGRYEQFF
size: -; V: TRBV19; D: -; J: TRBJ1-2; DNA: TGTGCCAGTAGTCTTGACACTCTACCGAACTATGGCTACACCTTC; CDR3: CASSLDTLPNYGYTF
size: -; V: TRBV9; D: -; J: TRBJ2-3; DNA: TGTGCCAGCAGCGTAGTGGGAGGTAGTAGCACAGATACGCAGTATTTT; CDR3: CASSVVGGSSTDTQYF
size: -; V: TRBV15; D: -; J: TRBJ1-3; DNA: TGTGCCACCAGCAGAGGACAGACTGGAAACACCATATATTTT; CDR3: CATSRGQTGNTIYF
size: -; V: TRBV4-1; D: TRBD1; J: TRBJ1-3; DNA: TGCGCCAGCAGCCCGGGACAGGAAAGCTCTGGAAACACCATATATTTT; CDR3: CASSPGQESSGNTIYF
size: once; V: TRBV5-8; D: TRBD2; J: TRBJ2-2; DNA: TGTGCCAGCAGCTTGTTTCGGGGGGGCAGGAGGAACACCGGGGAGCTGTTTTTT; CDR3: CASSLFRGGRRNTGELFF